The clone carrying this T cell receptor (beta chain) was counted many times. The antigen remains undetermined. There were TCR beta CDR3 regions amplified from RNA transcripts. First-round RT-PCR targeting the TCR CDR3 was performed with the HTBI primer set. TCRdb reprocessed the multiplex PCR reads via MiXCR and lists one record per CDR3 protein. The sample includes some 250,000 distinct CDR3 sequences, about 16% of them seen just once. This sample is drawn from a study of T cells in Graves' hyperthyroidism and ophthalmopathy. Study findings and constraints: Most thyroid clonotypes expanded above 0.001 were also detected in blood.

The CDR3 consists of 17 residues. V lost 8 bases to trimming and J lost 4 bases, with 26 bases between them. Clinical symptoms, serum thyroxine and TRAb, thyroid ultrasound and orbital computed tomography together formed the diagnostic basis. Out of over 7.5 ml of fresh peripheral blood came the PBMCs. The sequencing sample was made of blood. The receptor comes from a woman aged 50 to 60 with Graves' hyperthyroidism that later progressed to Graves' ophthalmopathy. The genes are TRBV12-3 or TRBV12-4 and TRBJ1-2, with D possibly matching TRBD1 (5 bases). CDR3 nucleotides: TGTGCCAGCGGACCGGGACTAGAGGGCCTCGGGAGCTATGGCTACACCTTC. Translated: CASGPGLEGLGSYGYTF.